This T cell receptor beta chain was sequenced in a study of shared clonotypes between healthy human individuals. Study-level background: Three CD4 naive, three CD4 memory, two CD8 naive and one CD8 memory plate were used per donor. Study-wide results and limits: Limitation of the genetic and exposure-history diversity represented came from the few donors.

With respect to this clone: Its antigen is not known. This same CDR3 is encoded by further DNA sequences in the sample.

Sequencing used immunoSEQ multiplex PCR; TCRdb keeps in-frame clones, though not all of them. The sample lists some 2,400,000 clones; roughly 95% were seen once. The CDR3 is 12 residues long. The V and J ends lost 5 bases and 4 bases respectively, with 6 bases between them. Germline CDR1 reads SEHNR; CDR2 reads FQNEAQ (reference sequence). This chain uses TRBV7-9 with TRBJ1-5, with unresolved D. The sample consisted of naive CD4+ T cells sorted from blood. Subset in this sample: CD45RA+ positively selected. The sequence was collected from a man aged 18 to 29 in good health. This CDR3 is CASSRGNQPQHF. CDR3 DNA: TGTGCCAGCAGCCGTGGAAATCAGCCCCAGCATTTT.